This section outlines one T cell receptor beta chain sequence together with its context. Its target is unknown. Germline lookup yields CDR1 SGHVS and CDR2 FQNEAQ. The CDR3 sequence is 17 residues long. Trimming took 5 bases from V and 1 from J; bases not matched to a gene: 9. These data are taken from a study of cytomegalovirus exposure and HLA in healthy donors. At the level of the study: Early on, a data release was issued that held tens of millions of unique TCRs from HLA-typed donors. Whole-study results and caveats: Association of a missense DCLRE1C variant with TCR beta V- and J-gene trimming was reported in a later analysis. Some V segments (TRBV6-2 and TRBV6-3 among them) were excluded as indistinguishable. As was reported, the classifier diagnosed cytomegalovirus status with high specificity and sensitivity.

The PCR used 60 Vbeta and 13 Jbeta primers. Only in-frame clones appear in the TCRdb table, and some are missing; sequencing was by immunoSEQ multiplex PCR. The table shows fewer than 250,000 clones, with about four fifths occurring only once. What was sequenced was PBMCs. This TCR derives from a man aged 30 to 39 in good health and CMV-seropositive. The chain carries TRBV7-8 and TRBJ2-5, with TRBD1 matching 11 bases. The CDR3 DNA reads TGTGCCAGCAGCCTTATCGCCGGGACAGGGGGCCAAGAGACCCAGTACTTC. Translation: CASSLIAGTGGQETQYF.